This TCR beta chain is drawn from a study of cytomegalovirus exposure and HLA in healthy donors. Study details: Within the Caucasian-associated ancestry cluster were more than 75% of the approximately 370 genotyped donors.

Each of the donors was a healthy bone marrow donor. Despite likely unrecorded immune exposures, the donors were nominally healthy at the time of sampling. The primer mix had 60 Vbeta and 13 Jbeta primers. The repertoire was sequenced with immunoSEQ multiplex PCR; TCRdb's copy has only in-frame clones and lacks some. The profile covers around 130,000 clones, with roughly 80% appearing a single time and approximately 2.1% taken by the ten largest. Germline-derived CDR1 and CDR2 are LNHDA and SQIVND (reference sequence). With 3 bases clipped from V and 1 base from J, the junction kept 2 bases outside the gene matches. The CDR3 consists of 14 residues.

This rearrangement joins TRBV19 to TRBJ2-5; 7 nucleotides agree with TRBD1. Sequencing input: PBMCs. The origin of this receptor is a woman aged 40 to 49 in good health and CMV-seropositive. CDR3 sequence: CASSMGDSQETQYF. CDR3 sequence (DNA): TGTGCCAGTAGTATGGGGGACAGCCAAGAGACCCAGTACTTC.